This T cell receptor (beta chain) emerged from a study of technical replicates of blood from several donors (dated by TCRdb to between 2016 and 2019). V is pared back by 4 bases and J by 6 bases, with 13 bases lying between the germline termini. Based on the germline V gene, the CDR1 and CDR2 sequences are MNHNS and SASEGT. From the cysteine through the phenylalanine, the CDR3 covers 14 amino acids. The kept DNA is CDR3 alone, 42 bases in frame from the first base. Library construction relied on the immunoSEQ multiplex PCR assay. In its TCRdb copy, this immuneACCESS table keeps in-frame sequences only and misses some clones. Where compared with another copy, unresolved V genes explain less than half of these, and the others have no known cause. The sample table holds about 85,000 clones, of which roughly 94% were seen once. The ten biggest clones cover approximately 0.25% of the sample. Turning to this clone: Its antigen has not been determined. One base away there is no much larger clone; base qualities are not given.

Sequenced: T cells isolated from PBMCs. This chain joins TRBV6-1 to TRBJ1-5, and the D gene may be TRBD1, 5 bases matching. The clonotype originates from a human donor in good health. The base sequence is TGTGCCAGCAGTGTGGCAGGGCCTGCTCAGCCCCAGCATTTT. Translated, this gives CASSVAGPAQPQHF.